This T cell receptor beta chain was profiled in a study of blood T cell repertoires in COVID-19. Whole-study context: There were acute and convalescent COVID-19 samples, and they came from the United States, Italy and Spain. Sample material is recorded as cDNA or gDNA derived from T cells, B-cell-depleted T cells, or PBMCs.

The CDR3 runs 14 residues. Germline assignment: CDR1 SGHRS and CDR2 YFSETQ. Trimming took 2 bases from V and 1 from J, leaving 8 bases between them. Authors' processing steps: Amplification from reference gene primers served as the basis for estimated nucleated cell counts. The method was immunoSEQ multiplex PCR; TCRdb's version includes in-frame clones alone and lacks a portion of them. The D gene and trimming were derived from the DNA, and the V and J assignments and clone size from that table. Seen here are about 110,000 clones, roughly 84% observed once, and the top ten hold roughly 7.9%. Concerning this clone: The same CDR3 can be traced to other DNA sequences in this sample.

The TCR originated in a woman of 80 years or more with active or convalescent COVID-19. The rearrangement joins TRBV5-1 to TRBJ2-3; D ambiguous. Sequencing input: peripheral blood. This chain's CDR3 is CASSFGQGTDTQYF. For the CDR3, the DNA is TGCGCCAGCAGCTTTGGTCAGGGCACAGATACGCAGTATTTT.